This TCR beta chain came from a study of T cells in Graves' hyperthyroidism and ophthalmopathy. Study-level background: Peripheral blood was obtained at initial diagnosis, preceding any treatment.

This clonotype was found a few times. The CDR3 spans 14 residues. The V gene end was trimmed by 4 bases and the J gene end by 9 bases; junction bases not matched to a gene: 8. Germline lookup yields CDR1 SEHNR and CDR2 FQNEAQ (reference sequence). With duration under 3 months, ophthalmopathy was active: Clinical Activity Score at least 3, NOSPECS at least 4. Exclusion criteria comprised uncontrolled infection, other autoimmune disease, pregnancy or lactation. Template material for amplifying TCR beta CDR3 regions consisted of RNA transcripts. HTBI primers were the set used in a first-round RT-PCR of the TCR CDR3. TCRdb analysed the multiplex PCR reads with MiXCR anew, one entry per CDR3 protein. The sample consists of around 620,000 distinct CDR3 sequences, around 14% of them appearing once.

The material sequenced was blood. This TCR was sampled from a woman between 18 and 30 years old with Graves' ophthalmopathy. The V gene is TRBV7-9, the J gene TRBJ1-4; 7 positions agree with TRBD1. DNA for the CDR3: TGTGCCAGCAGCTCCGCTCCAGGGGGAAAAAAACTGTTTTTT. This translates into CASSSAPGGKKLFF.